This TCR beta chain emerged from a study of siplizumab effects on memory and regulatory T cells. This CDR3 has 14 amino acids. CDR1 and CDR2 (germline): GTSNPN, SVGIG (reference sequence). With 1 base removed from V and 5 bases from J, the gap between germline ends came to 15 bases. Study-wide results and limits: With siplizumab, Treg-derived clones averaged roughly 66% of mappable alloreactive CD4+ clones, versus roughly 27% in controls.

Sequencing was performed with immunoSEQ multiplex PCR; in TCRdb, only in-frame clones are kept and a portion is missing. Of approximately 100,000 clones in the sample, 91% were seen once. On this clone: Its antigen is unknown.

Sequenced input: CD4+ T cells sorted from blood. This clonotype originated in a human donor in good health. Some clones in this sample may be carry-over from other donors' samples. The chain has TRBV30 and TRBJ2-7; D may be TRBD1 (5 bases). The CDR3 loop reads CAWSGGLFRNEQYF. CDR3 in DNA: TGTGCCTGGAGTGGGGGCCTCTTTCGGAACGAGCAGTACTTC.